This TCR beta chain stems from a study of T-cell reconstitution after alpha-beta-depleted transplantation in children. This clonotype was seen only a few times. In germline, CDR1 is SGHTA, CDR2 FQGNSA. V lost 1 base and J 2 bases, leaving 7 bases between the germline ends. This CDR3 has 14 residues. Unique molecular identifiers featured in how the TCRbeta library was prepared. MiXCR was run by TCRdb on the PCR reads, yielding one entry per CDR3 protein. The sample lists approximately 400,000 distinct CDR3 sequences; approximately 10% were seen once. V and J are TRBV7-2 and TRBJ2-3; D is unresolved. The sample was PBMCs from the stem cell graft donor, taken from the stem cell graft. This TCR derives from a human donor who donated a stem cell graft to a child with acute myeloid leukemia. The CDR3 DNA follows: TGTGCCAGCAGCTTAGACTATTCCACAGATACGCAGTATTTT. Its protein product is CASSLDYSTDTQYF. Based on the CDR3 plus reference TRBV7-2 and TRBJ2-3, the full variable domain is GAGVSQSPSNKVTEKGKDVELRCDPISGHTALYWYRQSLGQGLEFLIYFQGNSAPDKSGLPSDRFSAERTGGSVSTLTIQRTQQEDSAVYLCASSLDYSTDTQYFGPGTRLTVL.